This entry describes one TCR beta chain. Its antigen is currently not known. Base quality data are lacking; no much larger clone is found one base away. A total of 25 to 30 patients with locally advanced or metastatic urothelial carcinoma, treated at Memorial Sloan Kettering on a trial protocol, made up the cohort. Peripheral blood mononuclear cells were collected pretreatment and during treatment, with between 1 and 8 total time points per patient. The Qiagen DNeasy Blood extraction kit was used to purify genomic DNA from total PBMCs and from tumor samples. PBMCs were collected pretreatment and during treatment, and were isolated and stored as previously described. Synthetic TCR analog templates were spiked into each PCR so that absolute template abundance could be estimated from read counts. TCRbeta CDR3 regions were amplified from genomic DNA with bias-controlled V and J gene primers using the immunoSEQ assay. Rearranged TCRbeta segments were sequenced at approximately 20X coverage. The published analysis was carried out like this. Clustering was used to correct sequencing errors, and CDR3s were annotated against IMGT so that V, D and J genes could be assigned. Only productive TCRbeta rearrangements were used in downstream analyses, excluding out-of-frame or stop-codon sequences. Clonality was calculated as one minus the Shannon entropy normalized by the log of the number of unique productive sequences. Clones differing between time points or between blood and tumor were identified using Fisher's exact test with Benjamini-Hochberg correction, with an adjusted p below 0.01 applied as the threshold. What TCRdb holds here is the immuneACCESS table cut down to in-frame rearrangements. Part of the clones is not present; checked against another copy, under half of the missing clones reflect an unresolved V gene, and the others are unexplained. The D gene and trimming were derived from the DNA, and the V and J assignments and clone size from that table. This sample comprises some 40,000 clones, 90% of them detected only once. Of the sample, about 9% is held by the ten largest clones.

The sample is drawn from a study of PD-L1 blockade in urothelial cancer (dated by TCRdb to 2015 to 2018). Turning to the overall study: Every patient began therapy in 2014 and was given atezolizumab 1,200 mg intravenously every 3 weeks. Blood samples were analyzed at 3 weeks after treatment start (second dose) and at 6 weeks after treatment start. The study, an exploratory multi-omic analysis, examined somatic, immune and clinical correlates of response to PD-L1 blockade with atezolizumab in urothelial cancer. Durable clinical benefit meant progression-free survival longer than 6 months, and TCR features were also tested against progression-free and overall survival. Patients had an ECOG performance status of 0 or 1 and had received between 0 and 3 prior chemotherapy regimens. Pretreatment blood TCR-seq was available for 30 or so patients, at least one posttreatment blood collection was obtained for around 25 patients, and tumor TCR-seq was available for around 25 patients. TCR sequencing covered pretreatment tumor samples and matched, serially collected peripheral blood taken before and after atezolizumab treatment. Blood samples gave median yields of about 150,000 T cells and some 80,000 unique TCRs, along with a median clonality of around 0.075. About 85% of the roughly 30 patients were males with bladder-origin urothelial cancer, and 18 of 29 reported a prior smoking history. Durable clinical benefit was achieved by nine patients and was not achieved by 20 patients. In the same patients who had TCR sequencing, pretreatment tumors also underwent whole exome sequencing and RNA sequencing. What the authors observed across the whole study: Because the sample size was small (n ≈ 27) and many exploratory analyses were performed, the results are intended to be hypothesis-generating. A pretreatment peripheral blood TCR clonality below the median was linked to improved progression-free and overall survival. Patients with durable benefit showed greater expansion of tumor-associated TCR clones in peripheral blood 3 weeks after starting treatment (n ≈ 22, p = 0.022).

From its cysteine to its phenylalanine, the CDR3 spans 15 amino acids. CDR3 DNA is the only sequence kept; it has 45 bases, read in frame from the first base. From V the trimming removes 0 bases and from J it removes 4 bases, while the gene matches leave 5 bases of the junction unaccounted for. CDR1 and CDR2, per the germline V gene, are SGDLS and YYNGEE. The sample consisted of PBMCs, taken around atezolizumab (anti-PD-L1) treatment. This TCR derives from a man in his 70s with urothelial cancer. The sequence links TRBV9 to TRBJ2-5, and 8 junctional nucleotides match TRBD2. The nucleotide sequence is TGTGCCAGCAGCGTAGTAGCGGGAAGACGAGAGACCCAGTACTTC. Its protein reads: CASSVVAGRRETQYF.